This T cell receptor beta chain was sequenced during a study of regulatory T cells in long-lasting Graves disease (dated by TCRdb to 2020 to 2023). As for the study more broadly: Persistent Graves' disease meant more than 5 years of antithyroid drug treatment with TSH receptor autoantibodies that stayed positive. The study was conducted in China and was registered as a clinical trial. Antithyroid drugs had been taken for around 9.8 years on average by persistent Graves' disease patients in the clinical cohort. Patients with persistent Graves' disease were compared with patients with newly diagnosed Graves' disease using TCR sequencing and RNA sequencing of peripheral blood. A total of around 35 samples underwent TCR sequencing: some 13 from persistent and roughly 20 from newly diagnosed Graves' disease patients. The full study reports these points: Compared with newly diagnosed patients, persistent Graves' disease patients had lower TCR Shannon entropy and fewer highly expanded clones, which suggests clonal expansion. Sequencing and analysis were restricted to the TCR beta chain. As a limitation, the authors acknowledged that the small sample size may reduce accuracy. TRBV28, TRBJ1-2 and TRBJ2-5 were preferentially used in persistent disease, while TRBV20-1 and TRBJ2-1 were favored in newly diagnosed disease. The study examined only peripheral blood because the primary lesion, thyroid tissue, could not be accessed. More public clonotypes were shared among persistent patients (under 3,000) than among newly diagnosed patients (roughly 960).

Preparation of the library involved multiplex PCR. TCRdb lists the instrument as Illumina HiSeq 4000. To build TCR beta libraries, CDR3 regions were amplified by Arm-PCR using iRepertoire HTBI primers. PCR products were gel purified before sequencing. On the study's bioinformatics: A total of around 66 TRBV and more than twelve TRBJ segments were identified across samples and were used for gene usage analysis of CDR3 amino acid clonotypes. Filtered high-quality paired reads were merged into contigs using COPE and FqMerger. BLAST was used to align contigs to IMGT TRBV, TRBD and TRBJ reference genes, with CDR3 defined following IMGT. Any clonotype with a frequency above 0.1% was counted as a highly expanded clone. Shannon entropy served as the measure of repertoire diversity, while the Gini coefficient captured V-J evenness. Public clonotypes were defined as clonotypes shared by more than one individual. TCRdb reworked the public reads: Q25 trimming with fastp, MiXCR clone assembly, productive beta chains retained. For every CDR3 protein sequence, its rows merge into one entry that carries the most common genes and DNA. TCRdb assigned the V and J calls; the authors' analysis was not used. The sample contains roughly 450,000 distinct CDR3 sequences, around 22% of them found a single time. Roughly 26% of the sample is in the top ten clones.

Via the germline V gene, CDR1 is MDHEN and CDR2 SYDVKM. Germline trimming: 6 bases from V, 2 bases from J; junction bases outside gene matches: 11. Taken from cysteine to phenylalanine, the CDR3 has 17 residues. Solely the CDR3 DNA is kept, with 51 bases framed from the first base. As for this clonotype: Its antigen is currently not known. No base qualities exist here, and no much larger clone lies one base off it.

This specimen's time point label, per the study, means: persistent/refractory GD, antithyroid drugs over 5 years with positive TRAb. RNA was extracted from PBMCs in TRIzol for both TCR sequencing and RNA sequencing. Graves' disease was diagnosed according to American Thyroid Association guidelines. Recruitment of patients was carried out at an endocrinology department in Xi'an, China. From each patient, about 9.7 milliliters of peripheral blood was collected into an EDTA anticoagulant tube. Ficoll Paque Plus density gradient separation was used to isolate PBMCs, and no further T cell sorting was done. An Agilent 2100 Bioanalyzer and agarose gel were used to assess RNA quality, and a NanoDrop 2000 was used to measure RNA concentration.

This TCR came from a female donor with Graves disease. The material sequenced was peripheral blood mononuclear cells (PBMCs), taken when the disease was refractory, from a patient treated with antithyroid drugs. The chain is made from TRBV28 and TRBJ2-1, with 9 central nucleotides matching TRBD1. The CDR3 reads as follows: CASSEGQGPLAYNEQFF. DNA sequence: TGTGCCAGCAGCGAGGGACAGGGCCCTTTAGCCTACAATGAGCAGTTCTTC.